This passage covers 4 T cell receptor beta chains from one sample sequenced in a study of naive and memory T cell subsets listed by TCRdb under 2017. Beyond this particular receptor, the publication reports: Naive repertoires, especially CD8, contained a few larger clonotypes, possibly memory cells re-expressing CD45RA.

Their cognate antigens are unknown. Library prep was done by UMI-ligation and nested PCR. Sequencing was carried out with an Illumina MiSeq. The beta constant-region primer consisted of an equimolar mixture of two oligonucleotides that together covered TRBC1 and TRBC2. Four rounds of PCR, combining the SP2 primer with nested alpha and beta constant-region primers, were used to amplify the ligated cDNA. TCRdb cleaned the public reads at Q25 with fastp, built clones with MiXCR and kept in-frame beta chains. Under each unique CDR3 protein, matching rows form one entry showing the most common genes and DNA. The sample includes over 90,000 distinct CDR3 sequences, with roughly 10% observed a single time. The top ten hold more than 0.13% of the sample. Sequencing input: naive CD4+ T cells from blood. The intended sense of this specimen's cell subset or site label: naive T cells, CD45RA high CD27+. These receptors all stem from a human donor in good health.

A few counts support this clonotype. The junction departs from germline at one end; a sequencing error may be responsible. CDR3 bases: TGCAGTGCTAGGGGCCCGGGGGACAACGTCCTGACTTTC. Amino acids: CSARGPGDNVLTF. The chain is built from TRBV20-1 and TRBJ2-6; a possible D gene is TRBD2 (6 bases). The germline gives CDR1 DFQATT, CDR2 SNEGSKA (reference sequence). The CDR3 spans 13 residues.

This clonotype has a count of ten or more. This chain connects TRBV20-1 to TRBJ2-2; no clear D. This CDR3 has 15 amino acids. Looked up from germline, CDR1 is DFQATT and CDR2 is SNEGSKA (reference sequence). V lost 1 base and J lost 5, with 14 bases in between. The chain's CDR3 is CSARVLGPPTGELFF. CDR3 in DNA: TGCAGTGCTAGAGTTCTAGGACCTCCGACCGGGGAGCTGTTTTTT.

V gene TRBV18 combines with J gene TRBJ1-6; tentatively, D is TRBD1 (5 bases). Trimming took 3 bases from V and 10 from J, leaving 16 bases between them. The CDR3 sequence is 15 residues long. Germline CDR1 reads KGHSH; CDR2 reads LQKENI. In nucleotides, the CDR3 is TGTGCCAGCTCACCCCTCGACAGCATGCTGTCACCCCTCCACTTT. Translation: CASSPLDSMLSPLHF.

The V gene is TRBV7-3, the J gene TRBJ2-3, with 9 bases fitting TRBD2. Germline loops: CDR1 SGHTA, CDR2 FQGTGA. Germline trimming cut 3 bases from V and 3 bases from J; bases unmatched to any gene: 4. The CDR3 contains 15 residues. This CDR3 is CASSFGGRGTDTQYF. The CDR3 DNA follows: TGTGCCAGCAGCTTCGGCGGGAGGGGAACAGATACGCAGTATTTT.